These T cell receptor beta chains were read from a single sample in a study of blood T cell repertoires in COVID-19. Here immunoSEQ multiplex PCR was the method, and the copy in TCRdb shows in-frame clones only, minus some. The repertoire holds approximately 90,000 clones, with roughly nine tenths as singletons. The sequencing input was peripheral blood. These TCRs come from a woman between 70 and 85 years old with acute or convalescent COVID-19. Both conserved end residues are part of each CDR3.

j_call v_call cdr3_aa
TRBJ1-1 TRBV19 CASSIPAGSGTEAFF
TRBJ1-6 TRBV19 CASSIITGDSPLHF
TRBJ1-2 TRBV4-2 CASSQEGPRAHGYTF
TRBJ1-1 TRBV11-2 CASSILGGEGAFF
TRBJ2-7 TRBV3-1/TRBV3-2 CASSPGGQKTYEQYF
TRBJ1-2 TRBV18 CASSPPAGNYGYTF
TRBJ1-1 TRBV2 CASSSGGGATEAFF
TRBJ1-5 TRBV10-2 CASSVQGLSNQPQHF
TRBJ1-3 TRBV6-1 CASSEQGGGNTIYF
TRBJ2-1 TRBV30 CAWSVGLLSGDEQFF
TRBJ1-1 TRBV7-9 CASSETGGGNMNTEAFF
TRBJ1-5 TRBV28 CASSLSGADNQPQHF
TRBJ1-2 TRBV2 CASSEGGVGYGYTF
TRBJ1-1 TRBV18 CASFAQAGMNTEAFF
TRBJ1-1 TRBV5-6 CASRPQGITEAFF
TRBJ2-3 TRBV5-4 CASRPGTVEGTTQYF
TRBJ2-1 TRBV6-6 CASSYSPGLGANEQFF
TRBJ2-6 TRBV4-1 CASSQDPDRGQAGANVLTF
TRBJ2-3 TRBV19 CASSQGARPTPTQYF
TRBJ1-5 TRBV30 CAWSVGGGQPQHF
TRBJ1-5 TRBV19 CASSIAGYQPQHF
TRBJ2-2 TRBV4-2 CASSQLGGLNTGELFF
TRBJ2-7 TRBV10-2 CASSERREGYEQYF
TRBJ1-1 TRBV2 CASSLNTEAFF
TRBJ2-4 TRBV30 CAWSDGRARVGNIQYF
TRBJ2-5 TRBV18 CASSPGTSGGFQETQYF
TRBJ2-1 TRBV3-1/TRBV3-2 CASSPRGLAGAGEQFF
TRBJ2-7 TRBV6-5 CASRTGAISYEQYF
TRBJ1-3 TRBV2 CASRFRGNGNTIYF
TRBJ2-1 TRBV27 CASSGPWGGVYNEQFF
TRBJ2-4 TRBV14 CASSQVGIQGQYF
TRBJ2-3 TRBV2 CASRDDGTKWDLDTQYF
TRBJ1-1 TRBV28 CASRTGARTEAFF
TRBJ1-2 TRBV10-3 CAISAPGQGNYGYTF
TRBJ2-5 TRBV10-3 CAISGLVQETQYF
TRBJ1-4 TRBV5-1 CASSLGDMNEKLFF
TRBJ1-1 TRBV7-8 CASSFGTGRTPEAFF
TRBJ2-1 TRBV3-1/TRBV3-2 CASSQGLASYNEQFF
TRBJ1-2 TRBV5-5 CASSQSVNYGYTF
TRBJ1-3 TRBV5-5 CASSPEGNTIYF
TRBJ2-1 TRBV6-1 CASSDTKAGGPKDQYNEQFF
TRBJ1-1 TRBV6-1 CASSEGPGIDTEAFF
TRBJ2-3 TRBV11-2 CASSSLRATDTQYF
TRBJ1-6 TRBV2 CASSSGGGFNNSPLHF
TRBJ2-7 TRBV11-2 CASSLVASNAYEQYF
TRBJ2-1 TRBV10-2 CASIGLAGEGYNEQFF
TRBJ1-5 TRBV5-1 CASSLVGRGHGNQPQHF
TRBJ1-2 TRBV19 CASSIPIRGQGRGYTF
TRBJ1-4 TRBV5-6 CASSSGSPKKLFF
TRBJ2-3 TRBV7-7 CASKRWTSGSTDTQYF
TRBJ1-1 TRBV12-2 CASRLARNTEAFF
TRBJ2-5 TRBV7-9 CASSLGTAGDQETQYF
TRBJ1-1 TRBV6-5 CASSQRGQTTEAFF
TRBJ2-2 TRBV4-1 CASSQDLGLENTGELFF